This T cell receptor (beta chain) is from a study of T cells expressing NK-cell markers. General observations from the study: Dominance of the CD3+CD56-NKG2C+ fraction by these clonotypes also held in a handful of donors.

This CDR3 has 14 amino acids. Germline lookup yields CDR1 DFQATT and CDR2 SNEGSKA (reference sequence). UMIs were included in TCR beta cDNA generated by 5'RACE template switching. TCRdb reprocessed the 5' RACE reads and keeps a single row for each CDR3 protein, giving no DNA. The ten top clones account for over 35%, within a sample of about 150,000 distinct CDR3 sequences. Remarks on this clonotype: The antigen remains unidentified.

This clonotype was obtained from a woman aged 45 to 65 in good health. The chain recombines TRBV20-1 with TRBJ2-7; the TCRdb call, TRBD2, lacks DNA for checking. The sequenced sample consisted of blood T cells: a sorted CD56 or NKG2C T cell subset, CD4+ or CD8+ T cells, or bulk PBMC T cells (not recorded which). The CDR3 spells CSATTSTPYYEQYF.